This T cell receptor (beta chain) was recovered during a study of PD-L1 blockade in urothelial cancer. Profiling relied on immunoSEQ multiplex PCR, and the TCRdb table lists in-frame clones only, not all of them. The sample consists of approximately 110,000 clones, approximately 85% of them appearing once. This CDR3 spans 14 amino acids. The trim removed 4 bases at V and 3 bases at J, leaving 5 bases unmatched. Germline V gene sequence: CDR1 MNHEY, CDR2 SMNVEV (reference sequence). The sample in question was PBMCs, obtained around atezolizumab (anti-PD-L1) treatment. The genes are TRBV27 and TRBJ1-1, with 7 positions matching TRBD1. The sequence was collected from a man in his fifties or sixties with urothelial cancer. In DNA form, the CDR3 reads TGTGCCAGCAGTTCGGGACAGACCTACACTGAAGCTTTCTTT. Its translation: CASSSGQTYTEAFF.